Following are 3 T cell receptor beta chains from one sample sequenced in a study of T-cell reconstitution after alpha-beta-depleted transplantation in children. Unique molecular identifiers featured in how the TCRbeta library was prepared. TCRdb analysed the PCR reads with MiXCR anew, one entry per CDR3 protein. This sample has hundreds of thousands of distinct CDR3 sequences, with 16% found just once. The sequencing here drew on PBMCs from the stem cell graft donor, taken from the stem cell graft. Receptors originate from a human donor who donated a stem cell graft to a child with acute myeloid leukemia.

This clonotype was detected a few times. V is TRBV7-2 and J is TRBJ1-3; 10 positions agree with TRBD1. CDR3 length equals 17 residues. The germline V gene encodes CDR1 SGHTA and CDR2 FQGNSA. V shed 0 bases and J 4 bases; nucleotides not matched to a gene: 6. The CDR3: CASSLAPGQGRGNTIYF. DNA of the CDR3: TGTGCCAGCAGCTTAGCCCCGGGACAGGGGAGAGGAAACACCATATATTTT.

This clonotype has just a few counts. V is TRBV5-1 and J is TRBJ2-3, with 13 positions matching TRBD2. The CDR3 runs 16 residues. The ends lost 4 bases at V and 8 bases at J; junction bases unmatched: 10. Germline V gene sequence: CDR1 SGHRS, CDR2 YFSETQ. The CDR3 sequence is CASSTGTSGEHGTQYF. CDR3 coding DNA: TGCGCCAGCAGCACGGGGACTAGCGGGGAACACGGTACGCAGTATTTT.

The gene calls are TRBV14 and TRBJ2-7; 7 nucleotides match TRBD1. Germline V CDR1 and CDR2: SGHDN, FVKESK. This CDR3 comprises 14 residues. V shed 6 bases, J shed 2 bases, and the junction held 7 bases outside the gene matches. Here the CDR3 DNA reads TGTGCCAGCAGTCGCGACAGGGACCCCTACGAGCAGTACGTC. The encoded protein is CASSRDRDPYEQYV.